The 4 T cell receptor beta chains listed next were all sequenced from one sample in a study of blood T cells in healthy people across ages. A J-beta primer mix and a sample-barcoded 5' primer were used in a second PCR of about 7 to 11 cycles. TCRdb re-called the 5' RACE reads through MiXCR, storing one row per CDR3 protein. In the table there are under 750,000 distinct CDR3 sequences, roughly 43% of which are singletons. Sequences were obtained from blood. The receptors derive from a man older than 75 in good health.

In its sample, this clonotype was seen once. The chain employs TRBV11-2 and TRBJ2-5, with D perhaps matching TRBD1 or TRBD2 (5 bases each). V was shortened by 5 bases and J by 11 bases, with 24 bases between the two germline ends. CDR3 size: 15 residues. CDR1 is SGHAT and CDR2 is FQNNGV in the germline V gene. This CDR3 is CASSRRDGLGNEQYF. The CDR3 DNA reads as TGTGCCAGCAGCCGCCGGGACGGCCTTGGGAATGAGCAGTACTTC.

This clonotype was seen a few times. V and J are TRBV5-1 and TRBJ2-7; unclear D gene. Germline V lookup: CDR1 SGHRS, CDR2 YFSETQ. The CDR3 has 14 residues. V lost 0 bases to trimming and J lost 4 bases, with 11 bases between them. CDR3 coding DNA: TGCGCCAGCAGCTTGGGAAGGGAAGCTTACGAGCAGTACTTC. It encodes CASSLGREAYEQYF.

Concerning this clonotype: The junction shows a germline mismatch at one end, possibly a read error. J is TRBJ2-5 and V is TRBV7-2; 15 positions match TRBD2. TRBJ2-1 explains the end of the DNA better; the J call may be wrong. The CDR3 consists of 20 residues. Germline CDR1 SGHTA, CDR2 FQGNSA. As DNA, the CDR3 is TGTTCCAGCAGCTTAGGGGTGGGACTAGCGGGAGGAAAGTACCAAGAGACCCAGTTCTTC. Amino acids: CSSSLGVGLAGGKYQETQFF.

As to this clonotype: The junction and the germline gene differ at one end; a read error may be behind it. The chain carries TRBV7-8 and TRBJ2-3; tentatively, D is TRBD2 (6 bases). The germline gives CDR1 SGHVS, CDR2 FQNEAQ. This CDR3 region has 16 residues. The CDR3, as DNA: TGTGTCAGCAGCCTAGCGATTAGGGGCGACACAGATACGCAGTATTTT. This codes for CVSSLAIRGDTDTQYF.